This entry concerns a single TCR beta chain. What antigen it recognizes has not been identified. No base-level quality is on record; no much larger clone is a single base apart. The data stem from a study of PD-L1 blockade in urothelial cancer (dated by TCRdb to the late 2010s). A note on the overall study: All patients started therapy at some point between 2014 and 2016 and received atezolizumab 1,200 mg intravenously every 3 weeks. About 10 patients achieved durable clinical benefit and some 21 did not. Blood samples gave a median of about 130,000 T cells and approximately 85,000 unique TCRs, with a median clonality of approximately 0.078. About 85% of the roughly 29 patients were males with bladder-origin urothelial cancer, and about 65% of the roughly 30 reported a prior smoking history. The study, an exploratory multi-omic analysis, examined somatic, immune and clinical correlates of response to PD-L1 blockade with atezolizumab in urothelial cancer. Durable clinical benefit was defined as a progression-free survival longer than 6 months, and TCR features were additionally tested against progression-free survival and overall survival. In the same patients who had TCR sequencing, pretreatment tumors also underwent whole exome sequencing and RNA sequencing. Patients had an ECOG performance status of 0 or 1 and had received between 0 and 3 prior chemotherapy regimens. TCR sequencing covered pretreatment tumor samples and matched, serially collected peripheral blood taken before and after atezolizumab treatment. Blood samples were analyzed at two time points: 3 weeks after treatment start (second dose) and 6 weeks after treatment start. Just over 28 patients had pretreatment blood TCR-seq, some 25 had at least one posttreatment blood collection, and some 25 had tumor TCR-seq.

Synthetic TCR analog templates were spiked into each PCR to estimate absolute template abundance from read counts. The immunoSEQ assay used bias-controlled V and J gene primers to amplify TCRbeta CDR3 regions from genomic DNA. Sequencing of rearranged TCRbeta segments was performed at approximately 20X coverage. As for the original processing: Clustering was used to correct sequencing errors, and CDR3s were annotated against IMGT so that V, D and J genes could be assigned. Only productive TCRbeta rearrangements were used in downstream analyses, excluding out-of-frame or stop-codon sequences. To compute clonality, Shannon entropy was normalized by the log of the number of unique productive sequences and then subtracted from one. Fisher's exact test with Benjamini-Hochberg correction, at a threshold of adjusted p below 0.01, was used to find clones that differed between time points or between blood and tumor. TCRdb took over this immuneACCESS table, retaining in-frame rearrangements with V and J assigned. Such tables are incomplete; in checked studies, under half of the missing clones stem from an unresolved V gene, and the remainder is unexplained. V, J and clone size derive from that table, while D and trimming were established from the DNA sequence. Counted in this sample were 15,000 to 20,000 clones; 87% of them appeared once. The ten largest clonotypes hold 4.5% to 6.5% of the sample.

Overall study outcomes, separate from this receptor: At 3 weeks after the start of treatment, tumor-associated TCR clones in peripheral blood had expanded more in patients with durable benefit (n ≈ 20, p = 0.022). A pretreatment peripheral blood TCR clonality below the median was linked to improved progression-free and overall survival. Because the sample size was small (n of about 30) and many of the analyses were exploratory, the results are meant to be hypothesis-generating.

As encoded in the germline V gene (reference sequence), CDR1 is SGHAT while CDR2 is FQDESV. The CDR3 numbers 15 residues from cysteine through phenylalanine. CDR3 DNA is the only sequence kept; it has 45 bases, read in frame from the first base. Trimming leaves V shorter by 2 bases and J shorter by 1 base, with the junction holding 4 bases beyond the gene matches. A cohort of 30 or so patients with locally advanced or metastatic urothelial carcinoma, treated at Memorial Sloan Kettering on a trial protocol, was included. Peripheral blood mononuclear cells were collected pretreatment and during treatment, with between 1 and 8 total time points obtained per patient. The Qiagen DNeasy Blood extraction kit was used to purify genomic DNA from total PBMCs and from tumor samples. PBMCs were collected pretreatment and during treatment, and were isolated and stored as previously described.

This specimen was PBMCs, taken around atezolizumab (anti-PD-L1) treatment. Recombination connected TRBV11-1 to TRBJ2-7; TRBD2 matches 8 bases in the middle. The receptor was derived from a man in his fifties or sixties with urothelial cancer. The CDR3: CASSLPGGNSYEQYF. The DNA is TGTGCCAGCAGCTTACCGGGAGGGAATTCCTACGAGCAGTACTTC.